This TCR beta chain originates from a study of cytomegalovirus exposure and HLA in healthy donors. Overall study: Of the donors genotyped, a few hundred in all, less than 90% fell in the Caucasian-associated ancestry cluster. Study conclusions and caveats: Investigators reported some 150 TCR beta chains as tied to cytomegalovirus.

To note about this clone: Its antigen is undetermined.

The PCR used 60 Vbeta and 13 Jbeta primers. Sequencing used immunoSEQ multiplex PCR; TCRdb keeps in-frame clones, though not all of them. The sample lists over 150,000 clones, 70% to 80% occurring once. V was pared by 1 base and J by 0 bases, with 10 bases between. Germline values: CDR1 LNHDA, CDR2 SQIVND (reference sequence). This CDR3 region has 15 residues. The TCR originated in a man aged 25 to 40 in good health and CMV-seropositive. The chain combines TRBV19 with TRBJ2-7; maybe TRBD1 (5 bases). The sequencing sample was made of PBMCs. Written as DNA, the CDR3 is TGTGCCAGTAGTATAGTGGCCCAGGGCTCCTACGAGCAGTACTTC. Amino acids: CASSIVAQGSYEQYF.